What follows is one T cell receptor delta chain and its context. TCRdb re-analyzed the reads via CATT. The table has 9,000 to 9,500 delta-chain clones, about 22% seen once; the top ten hold 4.4%. The sample belongs to a study of gamma-delta chains in newborns, infants, children. Looked up from germline, CDR1 is GEAIGNYY and CDR2 is EKD. The CDR3 loop spans 20 amino acids. Trimming at V came to 0 bases and at J to 0 bases, leaving 15 bases not matched to a gene. The sequence was collected from a child who was a newborn, infant or young child, either healthy, febrile or measles-vaccinated (not recorded which). The rearrangement joins TRDV2 to TRDJ1, with TRDD3 matching 10 bases. Sequencing was performed on blood. CDR3 nucleotides: TGTGCCTGTGACACCGTCGAGCGGGGGATACGCGAGGGCTACACCGATAAACTCATCTTT. This codes for CACDTVERGIREGYTDKLIF.